The 21 T cell receptor beta chains presented below share a single source sample, sequenced in a study of cytomegalovirus exposure and HLA in healthy donors. This table comes from immunoSEQ multiplex PCR, and its TCRdb copy is limited to in-frame clones, with some not included. The data contain about 140,000 clones, roughly 88% of them seen just once; the ten biggest clones take up 7.9%. The source material was PBMCs. These receptor sequences come from a woman between 18 and 29 years old in good health and CMV-seropositive.

V and J are TRBV30 and TRBJ1-5, with D possibly TRBD1 on 6 matching bases. Trimming took 3 bases from V and 6 from J, leaving 9 bases between them. CDR3 size: 12 residues. Per germline, CDR1 GTSNPN and CDR2 SVGIG (reference sequence). Here the CDR3 reads CAWSRGGQPQHF. As DNA, the CDR3 is TGTGCCTGGAGCAGAGGGGGTCAGCCCCAGCATTTT.

The rearrangement joins TRBV5-1 to TRBJ2-3, with TRBD2 identical over 10 bases. J lost 5 bases, V lost 4 bases, and 10 bases had no gene match. Germline CDR1 reads SGHRS; CDR2 reads YFSETQ. CDR3 length: 16 amino acids. CDR3 DNA sequence: TGCGCCAGCAGCACCTACCCAGCGGGAGGGTTAGATACGCAGTATTTT. Its translation: CASSTYPAGGLDTQYF.

The genes are TRBV5-1 and TRBJ2-3; weak D call: TRBD2 (5 bases). Trimming pared 4 bases from V and 5 bases from J, leaving 11 bases between. Germline V lookup: CDR1 SGHRS, CDR2 YFSETQ. The CDR3 has 13 amino acids. CDR3 sequence: CASSQASGDTQYF. The CDR3 DNA reads TGCGCCAGCAGCCAGGCGAGCGGAGATACGCAGTATTTT.

The V gene is TRBV19, the J gene TRBJ2-1, with 10 bases that match TRBD1. Trimming removed 2 bases from V and 5 bases from J; junction bases left unmatched: 6. Per the germline V gene, CDR1 is LNHDA and CDR2 is SQIVND (reference sequence). This CDR3 region has 16 residues. CDR3 DNA: TGTGCCAGTAGTATACCCCGGGACAGGGGTGACAATGAGCAGTTCTTC. Its translation: CASSIPRDRGDNEQFF.

The rearrangement joins TRBV5-6 to TRBJ2-1; 12 bases line up with TRBD2. Germline V lookup: CDR1 SGHDT, CDR2 YYEEEE. This CDR3 is built from 16 residues. J lost 1 base, V lost 4 bases, and 3 bases had no gene match. CDR3 bases: TGTGCCAGCAGCCAGACTAGCGGGGGTTCCTACAATGAGCAGTTCTTC. Encoded protein: CASSQTSGGSYNEQFF.

This clone was detected a few times. The genes are TRBV9 and TRBJ1-6; no clear D gene. V was shortened by 7 bases and J by 6 bases, with 14 bases between the two germline ends. The CDR3 sequence is 14 residues long. Germline lookup yields CDR1 SGDLS and CDR2 YYNGEE. The CDR3 here is CASRREVSNSPLHF. As DNA, the CDR3 is TGTGCCAGCCGGAGGGAGGTTTCTAATTCACCCCTCCACTTT.

This clone was seen once. V usage is TRBV7-8 and J usage is TRBJ2-7, with 11 bases matching TRBD2. The CDR3 spans 17 residues. The ends lost 5 bases at V and 6 bases at J; junction bases unmatched: 15. Germline CDR1 and CDR2: SGHVS and FQNEAQ. The CDR3 is CASSETGTSGWAPEQYF. The CDR3 DNA is TGTGCCAGCAGCGAAACCGGGACTAGCGGTTGGGCACCCGAGCAGTACTTC.

The CDR3 loop is CASSSHSYSNQPQHF. CDR3 DNA: TGTGCCAGCAGTTCCCACAGTTATAGCAATCAGCCCCAGCATTTT. The chain combines TRBV28 with TRBJ1-5, with unresolved D. Between the trimmed V and J ends, which lost 4 bases and 0 bases, there was a span of 10 bases. CDR3 length: 15 amino acids. Germline-derived CDR1 and CDR2 are MDHEN and SYDVKM.

The chain joins TRBV7-2 to TRBJ1-2; possibly TRBD1 for D (6 bases). Germline CDR1 is SGHTA and CDR2 is FQGNSA. V lost 4 bases and J 13 bases, leaving 19 bases between the germline ends. There are 13 residues in the CDR3. The CDR3 DNA reads TGTGCCAGCAGCTCGTACCCACAGGGAACCCTCACCTTC. It translates to CASSSYPQGTLTF.

The chain couples TRBV5-1 to TRBJ1-5; D gene unclear. Trimming left V 0 bases short and J 4 bases short, with 5 bases between. Germline V gene data show CDR1 as SGHRS and CDR2 as YFSETQ. The CDR3 runs 13 residues. CDR3 in amino acids: CASSLDPNQPQHF. The CDR3 nucleotides read TGCGCCAGCAGCTTGGATCCGAATCAGCCCCAGCATTTT.

With respect to this clone: Distinct nucleotide sequences in the sample also encode this CDR3. The chain joins TRBV5-4 to TRBJ2-7; D gene unclear. Germline V CDR1 and CDR2: SGHNT, YYREEE (reference sequence). V lost 0 bases and J lost 6, with 10 bases in between. The CDR3 totals 13 residues. CDR3 sequence (DNA): TGTGCCAGCAGCTTGGAGCAGGTTGGCGAGCAGTACTTC. Residues: CASSLEQVGEQYF.

This chain uses TRBV7-2 with TRBJ2-7; 10 bases are shared with TRBD1. With V trimmed by 5 bases and J by 5 bases, 9 bases remained unmatched. CDR3 length: 15 residues. Germline V gene lookup returns CDR1 SGHTA and CDR2 FQGNSA. The CDR3 DNA sequence: TGTGCCAGCAGCGGATTCGGACAGGGGGGAGACGAGCAGTACTTC. Amino acids: CASSGFGQGGDEQYF.

This clone was counted once. This chain joins TRBV2 and TRBJ2-3; 14 bases fit TRBD2. This CDR3 region has 15 residues. Germline-derived CDR1 and CDR2 are SNHLY and FYNNEI. J gave up 0 bases and V 11 bases, and 4 bases lay outside the gene matches. The CDR3 loop reads CAGGLAGGSTDTQYF. CDR3 nucleotide sequence: TGTGCCGGCGGACTAGCGGGGGGAAGCACAGATACGCAGTATTTT.

As DNA, the CDR3 is TGCGCCAGCAGCCCCAACCCTCGGACAGGGGGTTCTGGGGCCAACGTCCTGACTTTC. Translating it yields CASSPNPRTGGSGANVLTF. The chain has TRBV5-1 and TRBJ2-6, with 10 positions matching TRBD1. This CDR3 contains 19 residues. The junction had 11 bases not matched to a gene; V was cut back by 4 bases and J by 1 base. Germline CDR1 is SGHRS and CDR2 is YFSETQ.

The V gene is TRBV11-3, the J gene TRBJ2-3, with TRBD1 matching over 9 bases. Germline V gives CDR1 SGHNT, CDR2 YENEEA. V shed 1 base, J shed 4 bases, and the junction held 3 bases outside the gene matches. The CDR3 sequence is 15 residues long. In nucleotides, the CDR3 is TGTGCCAGCAGCTTAGGTACAGGGGGCGCAGATACGCAGTATTTT. Its protein product is CASSLGTGGADTQYF.

The rearrangement links TRBV28 to TRBJ2-7; a weak D match, TRBD2 (5 bases). CDR3 length: 14 amino acids. The germline CDR1 and CDR2 sequences are MDHEN and SYDVKM. Trimming left V 1 base short and J 0 bases short, with 7 bases between. The CDR3 coding sequence is TGTGCCAGCAGTTTATTCGGGAACTCCTACGAGCAGTACTTC. It is translated as CASSLFGNSYEQYF.

The J gene is TRBJ2-2, the V gene TRBV5-1, with D possibly matching TRBD1 (5 bases). Germline-derived CDR1 and CDR2 are SGHRS and YFSETQ. The germline V and J ends were trimmed by 0 bases and 3 bases, with 12 bases remaining between them. The CDR3 has 16 residues. DNA of the CDR3: TGCGCCAGCAGCTTGGTAGGGGTGGTAGACACCGGGGAGCTGTTTTTT. Translating gives CASSLVGVVDTGELFF.

This rearrangement joins TRBV7-9 to TRBJ2-7, with D perhaps matching TRBD2 (5 bases). V lost 5 bases to trimming and J lost 0 bases, with 14 bases between them. CDR1 and CDR2 (germline): SEHNR, FQNEAQ (reference sequence). The CDR3 consists of 15 residues. CDR3 DNA sequence: TGTGCCAGCAGCCATGCCTGGGAGAGCTCCTACGAGCAGTACTTC. Translated: CASSHAWESSYEQYF.

The V gene is TRBV19, the J gene TRBJ1-6; 7 bases line up with TRBD1. The CDR3 runs 16 residues. Germline V gene sequence: CDR1 LNHDA, CDR2 SQIVND (reference sequence). Unmatched junction bases numbered 7, after V lost 5 bases and J lost 3 bases. The CDR3 region has the DNA TGTGCCAGTAGTCCCCGGGGACAGTTCTATAATTCACCCCTCCACTTT. Its protein product is CASSPRGQFYNSPLHF.

The genes are TRBV5-6 and TRBJ2-7; perhaps TRBD2 as D (5 bases). V gave up 4 bases and J gave up 0 bases, with 14 bases separating them. The CDR3 loop spans 15 amino acids. Germline V gene data show CDR1 as SGHDT and CDR2 as YYEEEE. CDR3 in DNA: TGTGCCAGCAGCCATAGCGCTGGATACTCCTACGAGCAGTACTTC. Translation gives CASSHSAGYSYEQYF.

V is TRBV10-3 and J is TRBJ2-3; the match to TRBD1 covers 10 bases. CDR3 length: 15 amino acids. V lost 5 bases, J lost 3 bases, and 5 bases stayed unmatched. Germline V gives CDR1 ENHRY, CDR2 SYGVKD. Written as DNA, the CDR3 is TGTGCCATCAGTCCGGGACAGGGGAGAACAGATACGCAGTATTTT. Protein: CAISPGQGRTDTQYF.